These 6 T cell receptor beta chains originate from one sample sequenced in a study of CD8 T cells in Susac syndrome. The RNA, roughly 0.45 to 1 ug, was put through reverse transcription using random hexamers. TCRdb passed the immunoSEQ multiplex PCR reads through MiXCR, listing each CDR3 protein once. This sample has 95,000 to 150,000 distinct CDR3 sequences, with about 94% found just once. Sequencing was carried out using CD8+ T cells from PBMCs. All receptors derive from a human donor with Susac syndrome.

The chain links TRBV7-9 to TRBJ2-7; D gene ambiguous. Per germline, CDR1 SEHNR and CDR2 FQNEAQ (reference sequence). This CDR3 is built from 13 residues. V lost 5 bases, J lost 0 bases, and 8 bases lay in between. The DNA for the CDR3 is TGTGCCAGCAGCCCAGTCCTCTCCTACGAGCAGTACTTC. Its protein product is CASSPVLSYEQYF.

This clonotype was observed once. CDR3 protein: CASSFVRTMGETQYF. The DNA of the CDR3 is TGTGCCAGCAGTTTTGTGCGGACAATGGGAGAGACCCAGTACTTC. J is TRBJ2-5 and V is TRBV12-3 or TRBV12-4; weak D call: TRBD1 (5 bases). Trimming shortened V by 3 bases and J by 4 bases, and 15 bases separated the two germline ends. The CDR3 loop spans 15 amino acids.

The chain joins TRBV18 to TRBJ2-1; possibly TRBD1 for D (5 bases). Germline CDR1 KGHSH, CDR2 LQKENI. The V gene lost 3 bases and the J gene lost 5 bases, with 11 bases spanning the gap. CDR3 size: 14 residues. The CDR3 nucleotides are TGTGCCAGCTCACCTATGACAGAACACAATGAGCAGTTCTTC. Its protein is CASSPMTEHNEQFF.

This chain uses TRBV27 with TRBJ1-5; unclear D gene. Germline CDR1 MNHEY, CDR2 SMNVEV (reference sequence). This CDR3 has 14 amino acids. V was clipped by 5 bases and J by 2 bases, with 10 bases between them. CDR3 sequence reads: CASSSRDGNQPQHF. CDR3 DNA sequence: TGTGCCAGCAGTAGCCGGGATGGCAATCAGCCCCAGCATTTT.

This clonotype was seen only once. The CDR3 loop reads CASSPSGSGELFF. The CDR3 bases are TGTGCCAGCAGCCCGTCCGGATCCGGGGAGCTGTTTTTT. The chain uses TRBV7-3 and TRBJ2-2; D not resolved. CDR1 and CDR2 (germline): SGHTA, FQGTGA. The CDR3 consists of 13 residues. The V and J ends lost 5 bases and 6 bases respectively, with 10 bases between them.

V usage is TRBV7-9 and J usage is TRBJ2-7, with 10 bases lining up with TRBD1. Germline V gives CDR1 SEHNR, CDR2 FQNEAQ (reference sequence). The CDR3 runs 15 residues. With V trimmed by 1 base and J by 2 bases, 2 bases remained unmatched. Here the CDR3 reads CASSLGQGATYEQYF. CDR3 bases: TGTGCCAGCAGCTTAGGACAGGGGGCCACCTACGAGCAGTACTTC.